Listed below are T cell receptor beta chains from one sample, sequenced in a study of CD8 T cells in Susac syndrome. One entry per CDR3 protein, called by TCRdb with MiXCR from the immunoSEQ multiplex PCR reads. Of some 200,000 distinct CDR3 sequences listed, 90% to 96% are singletons. The sequenced sample was CD4+ T cells from PBMCs. These receptors were collected from a human donor with Susac syndrome. Each CDR3 is given with its conserved first and last residue. The order of the fields is J gene, D gene, V gene, clone size, CDR3 protein, CDR3 DNA. The D gene is left open where the match is weak. Clone size is given for some rows only: seen once, a few or many times, or a class if the clone is expanded.

j_call: TRBJ1-6; d_call: NA; v_call: TRBV19; clone_size: NA; cdr3_aa: CASSIPPREQMAPLHF; cdr3_nt: TGTGCCAGTAGTATCCCCCCCAGGGAACAAATGGCACCCCTCCACTTT
j_call: TRBJ1-2; d_call: NA; v_call: TRBV12-3/TRBV12-4; clone_size: NA; cdr3_aa: CASSLFGASGYTF; cdr3_nt: TGTGCCAGCAGTTTATTCGGGGCGTCTGGCTACACCTTC
j_call: TRBJ1-4; d_call: NA; v_call: TRBV27; clone_size: NA; cdr3_aa: CASSFWGSNEKLFF; cdr3_nt: TGTGCCAGCAGTTTTTGGGGATCTAATGAAAAACTGTTTTTT
j_call: TRBJ1-2; d_call: NA; v_call: TRBV6-6; clone_size: NA; cdr3_aa: CASSVPGNLGYGYTF; cdr3_nt: TGTGCCAGCAGTGTTCCGGGAAACCTCGGCTATGGCTACACCTTC
j_call: TRBJ2-5; d_call: NA; v_call: TRBV20-1; clone_size: NA; cdr3_aa: CSARDWRAIETQYF; cdr3_nt: TGCAGTGCTAGAGATTGGCGGGCAATCGAGACCCAGTACTTC
j_call: TRBJ2-2; d_call: NA; v_call: TRBV7-6; clone_size: NA; cdr3_aa: CASSTPDWGSWDTGELFF; cdr3_nt: TGTGCCAGCAGCACGCCCGACTGGGGGTCTTGGGACACCGGGGAGCTGTTTTTT
j_call: TRBJ2-7; d_call: TRBD1; v_call: TRBV5-1; clone_size: NA; cdr3_aa: CASSLQGGYEQYF; cdr3_nt: TGCGCCAGCAGCTTACAGGGGGGCTACGAGCAGTACTTC
j_call: TRBJ2-1; d_call: TRBD1; v_call: TRBV10-3; clone_size: NA; cdr3_aa: CAISVGTADQFF; cdr3_nt: TGTGCCATCAGTGTAGGGACAGCGGACCAGTTCTTC
j_call: TRBJ2-7; d_call: TRBD2; v_call: TRBV30; clone_size: NA; cdr3_aa: CAWSTSPGLAPYEQYF; cdr3_nt: TGTGCCTGGAGTACCTCGCCGGGACTAGCCCCCTACGAGCAGTACTTC
j_call: TRBJ2-7; d_call: NA; v_call: TRBV30; clone_size: NA; cdr3_aa: CAWKLGSYEQYF; cdr3_nt: TGTGCCTGGAAATTGGGTTCCTACGAGCAGTACTTC
j_call: TRBJ2-5; d_call: NA; v_call: TRBV20-1; clone_size: NA; cdr3_aa: CSAPRTPQLQETQYF; cdr3_nt: TGCAGTGCCCCCAGGACCCCCCAACTCCAAGAGACCCAGTACTTC
j_call: TRBJ1-5; d_call: NA; v_call: TRBV30; clone_size: NA; cdr3_aa: CAWSLKRDQPQHF; cdr3_nt: TGTGCCTGGAGTTTAAAGAGGGATCAGCCCCAGCATTTT
j_call: TRBJ2-2; d_call: NA; v_call: TRBV30; clone_size: NA; cdr3_aa: CGLLRNTGELFF; cdr3_nt: TGTGGATTACTAAGGAACACCGGGGAGCTGTTTTTT
j_call: TRBJ2-7; d_call: NA; v_call: TRBV2; clone_size: NA; cdr3_aa: CASSDSRRQGFYEQYF; cdr3_nt: TGTGCCAGCAGTGACTCCAGGAGGCAGGGGTTCTACGAGCAGTACTTC
j_call: TRBJ2-5; d_call: NA; v_call: TRBV30; clone_size: once; cdr3_aa: CAWNAGAGGVAETQYF; cdr3_nt: TGTGCCTGGAACGCGGGGGCGGGTGGGGTCGCAGAGACCCAGTACTTC
j_call: TRBJ1-2; d_call: NA; v_call: TRBV28; clone_size: NA; cdr3_aa: CASSTMDTFNYGYTF; cdr3_nt: TGTGCCAGCAGTACTATGGACACTTTTAACTATGGCTACACCTTC